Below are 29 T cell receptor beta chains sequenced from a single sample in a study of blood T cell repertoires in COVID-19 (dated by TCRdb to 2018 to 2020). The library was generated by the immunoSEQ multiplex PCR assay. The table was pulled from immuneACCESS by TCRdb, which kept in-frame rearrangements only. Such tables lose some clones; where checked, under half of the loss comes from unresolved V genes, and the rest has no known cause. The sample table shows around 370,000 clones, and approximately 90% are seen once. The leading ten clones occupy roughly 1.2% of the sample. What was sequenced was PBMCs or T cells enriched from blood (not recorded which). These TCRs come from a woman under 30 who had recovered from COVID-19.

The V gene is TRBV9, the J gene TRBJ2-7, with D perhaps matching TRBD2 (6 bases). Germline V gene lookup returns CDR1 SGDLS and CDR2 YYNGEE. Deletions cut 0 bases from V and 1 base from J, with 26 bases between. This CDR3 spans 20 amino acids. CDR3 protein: CASSVEGLNGGALNSYEQYF. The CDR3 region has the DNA TGTGCCAGCAGCGTAGAGGGGTTGAATGGAGGGGCCCTCAATTCCTACGAGCAGTACTTC.

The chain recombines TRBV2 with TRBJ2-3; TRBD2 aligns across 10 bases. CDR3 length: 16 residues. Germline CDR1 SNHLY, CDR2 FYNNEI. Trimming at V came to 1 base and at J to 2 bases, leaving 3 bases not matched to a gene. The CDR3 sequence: CASSEELAGITDTQYF. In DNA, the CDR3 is TGTGCCAGCAGTGAAGAACTAGCGGGAATCACAGATACGCAGTATTTT.

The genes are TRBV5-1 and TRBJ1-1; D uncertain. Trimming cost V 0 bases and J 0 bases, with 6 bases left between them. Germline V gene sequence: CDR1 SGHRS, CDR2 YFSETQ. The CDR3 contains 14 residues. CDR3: CASSLVQLNTEAFF. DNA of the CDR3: TGCGCCAGCAGCTTGGTACAGCTGAACACTGAAGCTTTCTTT.

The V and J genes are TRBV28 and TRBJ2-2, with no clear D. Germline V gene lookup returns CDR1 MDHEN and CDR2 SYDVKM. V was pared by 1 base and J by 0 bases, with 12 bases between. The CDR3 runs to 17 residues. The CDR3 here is CASSLSARLANTGELFF. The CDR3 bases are TGTGCCAGCAGTTTATCGGCCCGACTCGCGAACACCGGGGAGCTGTTTTTT.

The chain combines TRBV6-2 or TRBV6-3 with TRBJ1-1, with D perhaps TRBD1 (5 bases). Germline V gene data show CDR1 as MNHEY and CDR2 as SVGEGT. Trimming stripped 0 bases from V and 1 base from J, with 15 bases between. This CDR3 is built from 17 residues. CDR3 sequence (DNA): TGTGCCAGCAGTTACTCGAGTTCGCAGGGAAAGAACACTGAAGCTTTCTTT. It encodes CASSYSSSQGKNTEAFF.

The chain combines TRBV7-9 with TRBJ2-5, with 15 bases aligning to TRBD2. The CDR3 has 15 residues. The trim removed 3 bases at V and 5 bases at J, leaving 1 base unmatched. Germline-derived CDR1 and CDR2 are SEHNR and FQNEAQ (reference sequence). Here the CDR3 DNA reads TGTGCCAGCAGCTTTGGGACTAGCGGGGGGGAGACCCAGTACTTC. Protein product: CASSFGTSGGETQYF.

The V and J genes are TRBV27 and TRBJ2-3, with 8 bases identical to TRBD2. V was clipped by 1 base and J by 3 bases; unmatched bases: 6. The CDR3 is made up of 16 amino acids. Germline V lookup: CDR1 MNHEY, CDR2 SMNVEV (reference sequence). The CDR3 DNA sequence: TGTGCCAGCAGTTTATTAACGGGGGGGCCGACAGATACGCAGTATTTT. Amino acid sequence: CASSLLTGGPTDTQYF.

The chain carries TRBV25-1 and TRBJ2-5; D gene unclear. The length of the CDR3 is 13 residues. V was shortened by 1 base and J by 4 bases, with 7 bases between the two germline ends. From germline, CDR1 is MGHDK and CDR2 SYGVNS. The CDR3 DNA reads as TGTGCCAGCAGTGAATGGGCGATAGAGACCCAGTACTTC. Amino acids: CASSEWAIETQYF.

The CDR3 spells CASRSQGASTDTQYF. CDR3 DNA sequence: TGTGCAAGTCGCTCACAGGGGGCTAGCACAGATACGCAGTATTTT. J is TRBJ2-3 and V is TRBV12-2; the table's D call of TRBD1 was not tested on the DNA. TRBV12-2 is an annotated pseudogene. This CDR3 region has 15 residues.

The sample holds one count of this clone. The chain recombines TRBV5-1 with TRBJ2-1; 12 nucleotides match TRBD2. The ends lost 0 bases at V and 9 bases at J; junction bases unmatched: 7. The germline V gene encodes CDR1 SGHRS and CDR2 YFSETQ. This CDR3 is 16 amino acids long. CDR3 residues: CASSLGRLAGATEQFF. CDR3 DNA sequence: TGCGCCAGCAGCTTGGGTCGACTAGCGGGGGCAACTGAGCAGTTCTTC.

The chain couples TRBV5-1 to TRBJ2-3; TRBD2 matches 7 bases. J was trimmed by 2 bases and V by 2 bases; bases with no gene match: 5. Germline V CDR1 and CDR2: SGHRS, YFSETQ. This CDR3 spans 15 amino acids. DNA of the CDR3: TGCGCCAGCAGCTTACCTAGCGGAAACACAGATACGCAGTATTTT. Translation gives CASSLPSGNTDTQYF.

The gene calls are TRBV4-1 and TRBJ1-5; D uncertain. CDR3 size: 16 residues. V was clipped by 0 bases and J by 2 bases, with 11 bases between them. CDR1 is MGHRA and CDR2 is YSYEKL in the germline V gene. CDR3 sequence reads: CASSQDAGPGNQPQHF. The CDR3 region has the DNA TGCGCCAGCAGCCAAGATGCGGGCCCGGGCAATCAGCCCCAGCATTTT.

The CDR3 sequence is CASSRGQSGTEAFF. The CDR3 nucleotides are TGTGCCAGCAGTAGGGGACAATCAGGGACTGAAGCTTTCTTT. This chain connects TRBV2 to TRBJ1-1; perhaps TRBD1 as D (6 bases). The CDR3 loop spans 14 amino acids. From germline, CDR1 is SNHLY and CDR2 FYNNEI. Trimming cost V 5 bases and J 5 bases, with 15 bases left between them.

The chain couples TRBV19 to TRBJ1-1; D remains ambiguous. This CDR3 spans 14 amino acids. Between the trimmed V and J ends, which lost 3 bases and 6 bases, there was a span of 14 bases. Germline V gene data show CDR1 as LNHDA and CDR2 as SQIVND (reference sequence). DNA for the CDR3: TGTGCCAGTAGTATCCCCACGGTCTGGTCTGAAGCTTTCTTT. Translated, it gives CASSIPTVWSEAFF.

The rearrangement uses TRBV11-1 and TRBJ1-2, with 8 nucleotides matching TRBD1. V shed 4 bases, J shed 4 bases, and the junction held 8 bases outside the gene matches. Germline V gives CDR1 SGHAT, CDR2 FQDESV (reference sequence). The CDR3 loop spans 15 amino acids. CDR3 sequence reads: CASSSTQGVGYGYTF. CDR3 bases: TGTGCCAGCAGCTCAACACAGGGGGTTGGCTATGGCTACACCTTC.

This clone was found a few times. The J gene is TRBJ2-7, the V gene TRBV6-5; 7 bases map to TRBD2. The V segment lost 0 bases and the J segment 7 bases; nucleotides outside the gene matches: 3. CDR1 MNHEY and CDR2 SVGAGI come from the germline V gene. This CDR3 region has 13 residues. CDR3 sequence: CASSYSGGGEQYF. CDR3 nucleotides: TGTGCCAGCAGTTACTCGGGGGGGGGAGAGCAGTACTTC.

The CDR3, as DNA: TGTGCCAGCGCTACAGGAGGGACAGGGGCTTCTGCAACTAATGAAAAACTGTTTTTT. Translation: CASATGGTGASATNEKLFF. The chain joins TRBV21-1 to TRBJ1-4; the table names TRBD1, a call not compared with the DNA. TRBV21-1 is tagged as a pseudogene. This CDR3 has 19 residues.

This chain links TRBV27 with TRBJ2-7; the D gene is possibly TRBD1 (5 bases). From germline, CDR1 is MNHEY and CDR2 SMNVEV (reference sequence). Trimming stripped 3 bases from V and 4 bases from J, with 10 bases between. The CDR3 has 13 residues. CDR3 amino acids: CASSLPGKYEQYF. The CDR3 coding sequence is TGTGCCAGCAGTTTGCCAGGGAAATACGAGCAGTACTTC.

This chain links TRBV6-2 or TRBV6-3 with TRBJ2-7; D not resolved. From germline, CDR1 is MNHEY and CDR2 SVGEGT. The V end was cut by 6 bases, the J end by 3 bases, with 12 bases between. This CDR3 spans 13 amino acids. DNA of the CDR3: TGTGCCAGCAGCCCACCACATTTCTACGAGCAGTACTTC. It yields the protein CASSPPHFYEQYF.

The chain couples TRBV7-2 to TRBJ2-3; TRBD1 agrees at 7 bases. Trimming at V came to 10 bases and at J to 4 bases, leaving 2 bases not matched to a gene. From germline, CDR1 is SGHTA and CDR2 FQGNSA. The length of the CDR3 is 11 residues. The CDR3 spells CAKGAADTQYF. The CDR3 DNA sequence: TGTGCCAAGGGGGCCGCAGATACGCAGTATTTT.

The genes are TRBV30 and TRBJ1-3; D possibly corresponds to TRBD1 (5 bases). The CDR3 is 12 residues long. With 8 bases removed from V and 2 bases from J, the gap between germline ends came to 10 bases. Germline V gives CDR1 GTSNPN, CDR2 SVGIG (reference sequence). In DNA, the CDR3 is TGTGCCGGGCGGGACCCTGGAAACACCATATATTTT. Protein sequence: CAGRDPGNTIYF.

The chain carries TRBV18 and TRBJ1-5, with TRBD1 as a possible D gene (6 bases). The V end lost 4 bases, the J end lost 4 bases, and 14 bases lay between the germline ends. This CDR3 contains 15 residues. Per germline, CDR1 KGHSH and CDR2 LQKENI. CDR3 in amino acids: CASSLHAGANQPQHF. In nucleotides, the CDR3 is TGTGCCAGCTCACTACATGCGGGGGCAAATCAGCCCCAGCATTTT.

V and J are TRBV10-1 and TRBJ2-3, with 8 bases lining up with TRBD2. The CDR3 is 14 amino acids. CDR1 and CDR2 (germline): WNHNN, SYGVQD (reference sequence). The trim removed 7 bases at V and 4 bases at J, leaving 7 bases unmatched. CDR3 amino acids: CASTPSGGADTQYF. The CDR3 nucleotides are TGCGCCAGCACCCCGAGCGGGGGTGCAGATACGCAGTATTTT.

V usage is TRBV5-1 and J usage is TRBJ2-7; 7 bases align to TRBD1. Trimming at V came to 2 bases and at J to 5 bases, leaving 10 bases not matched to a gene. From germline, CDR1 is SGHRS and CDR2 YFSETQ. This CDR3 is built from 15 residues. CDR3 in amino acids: CASSFTGDFLNEQYF. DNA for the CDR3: TGCGCCAGCAGCTTTACAGGGGATTTCCTAAACGAGCAGTACTTC. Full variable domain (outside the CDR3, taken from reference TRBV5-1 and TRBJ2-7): KAGVTQTPRYLIKTRGQQVTLSCSPISGHRSVSWYQQTPGQGLQFLFEYFSETQRNKGNFPGRFSGRQFSNSRSEMNVSTLELGDSALYLCASSFTGDFLNEQYFGPGTRLTVT.

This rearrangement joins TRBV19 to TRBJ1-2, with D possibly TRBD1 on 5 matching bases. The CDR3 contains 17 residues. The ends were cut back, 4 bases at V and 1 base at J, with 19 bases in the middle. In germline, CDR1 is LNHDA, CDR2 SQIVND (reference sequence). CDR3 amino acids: CASSREGPPSLNYGYTF. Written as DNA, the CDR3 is TGTGCCAGTAGTAGGGAGGGGCCTCCAAGCCTTAACTATGGCTACACCTTC.

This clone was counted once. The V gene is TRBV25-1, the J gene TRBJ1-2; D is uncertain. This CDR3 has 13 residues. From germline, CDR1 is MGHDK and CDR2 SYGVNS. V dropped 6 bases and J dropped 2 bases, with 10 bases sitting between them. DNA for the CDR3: TGTGCCAGCAGCCTGGGGAGGAACTATGGCTACACCTTC. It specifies CASSLGRNYGYTF.

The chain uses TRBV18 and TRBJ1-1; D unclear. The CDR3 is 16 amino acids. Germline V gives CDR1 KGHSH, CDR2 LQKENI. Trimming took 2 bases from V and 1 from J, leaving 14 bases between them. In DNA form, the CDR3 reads TGTGCCAGCTCACCAAATCACCAGCGGGCGAACACTGAAGCTTTCTTT. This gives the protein CASSPNHQRANTEAFF.

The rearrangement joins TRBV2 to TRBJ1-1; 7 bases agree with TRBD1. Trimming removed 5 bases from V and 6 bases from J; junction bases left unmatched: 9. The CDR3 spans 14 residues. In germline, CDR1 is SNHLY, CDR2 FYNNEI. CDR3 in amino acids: CASSLTGPRAEAFF. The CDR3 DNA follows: TGTGCCAGCAGTCTGACAGGGCCCAGGGCTGAAGCTTTCTTT. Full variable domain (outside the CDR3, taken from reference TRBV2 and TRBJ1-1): EPEVTQTPSHQVTQMGQEVILRCVPISNHLYFYWYRQILGQKVEFLVSFYNNEISEKSEIFDDQFSVERPDGSNFTLKIRSTKLEDSAMYFCASSLTGPRAEAFFGQGTRLTVV.

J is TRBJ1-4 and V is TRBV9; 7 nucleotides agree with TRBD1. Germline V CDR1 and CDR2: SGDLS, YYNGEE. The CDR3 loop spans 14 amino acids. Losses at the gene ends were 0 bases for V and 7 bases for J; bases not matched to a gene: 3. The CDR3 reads CASSVDRGPEKLFF. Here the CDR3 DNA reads TGTGCCAGCAGCGTAGACAGGGGACCTGAAAAACTGTTTTTT. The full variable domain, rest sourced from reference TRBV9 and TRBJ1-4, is DSGVTQTPKHLITATGQRVTLRCSPRSGDLSVYWYQQSLDQGLQFLIQYYNGEERAKGNILERFSAQQFPDLHSELNLSSLELGDSALYFCASSVDRGPEKLFFGSGTQLSVL.